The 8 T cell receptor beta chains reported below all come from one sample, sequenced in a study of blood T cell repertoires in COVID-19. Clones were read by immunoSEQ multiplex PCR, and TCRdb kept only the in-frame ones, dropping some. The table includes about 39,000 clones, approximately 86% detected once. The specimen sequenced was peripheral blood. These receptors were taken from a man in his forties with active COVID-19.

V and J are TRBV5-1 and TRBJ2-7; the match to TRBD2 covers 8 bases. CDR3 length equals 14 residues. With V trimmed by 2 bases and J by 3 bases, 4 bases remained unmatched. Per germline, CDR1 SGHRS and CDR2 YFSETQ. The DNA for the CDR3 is TGCGCCAGCAGCTTTAGCGGGAAGGTCTACGAGCAGTACTTC. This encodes CASSFSGKVYEQYF.

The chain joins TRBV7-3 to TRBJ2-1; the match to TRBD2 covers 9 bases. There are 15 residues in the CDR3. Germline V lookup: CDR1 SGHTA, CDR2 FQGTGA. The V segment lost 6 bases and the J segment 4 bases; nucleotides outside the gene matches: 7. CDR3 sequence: CASSFSGSDYNEQFF. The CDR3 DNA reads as TGTGCCAGCAGTTTTAGCGGGAGTGATTACAATGAGCAGTTCTTC. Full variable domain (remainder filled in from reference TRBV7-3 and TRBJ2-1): GAGVSQTPSNKVTEKGKYVELRCDPISGHTALYWYRQSLGQGPEFLIYFQGTGAADDSGLPNDRFFAVRPEGSVSTLKIQRTERGDSAVYLCASSFSGSDYNEQFFGPGTRLTVL.

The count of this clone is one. The CDR3, as DNA: TGTGCCAGCAGCTTAGAGGGGGCAACCTACAATGAGCAGTTCTTC. Protein: CASSLEGATYNEQFF. The chain carries TRBV11-3 and TRBJ2-1; possibly TRBD1 for D (6 bases). The V gene lost 0 bases and the J gene lost 2 bases, with 8 bases spanning the gap. This CDR3 comprises 15 residues. The germline gives CDR1 SGHNT, CDR2 YENEEA.

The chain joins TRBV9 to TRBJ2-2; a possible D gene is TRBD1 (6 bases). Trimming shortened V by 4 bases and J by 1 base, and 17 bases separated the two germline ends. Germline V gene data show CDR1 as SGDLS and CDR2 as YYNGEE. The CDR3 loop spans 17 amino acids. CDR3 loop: CASSRRPNRVNTGELFF. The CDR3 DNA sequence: TGTGCCAGCAGCCGCCGACCGAACAGGGTGAACACCGGGGAGCTGTTTTTT.

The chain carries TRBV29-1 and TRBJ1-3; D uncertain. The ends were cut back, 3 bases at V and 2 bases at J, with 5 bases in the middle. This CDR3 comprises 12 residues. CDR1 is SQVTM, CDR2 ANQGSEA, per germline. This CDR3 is CSVESPGNTIYF. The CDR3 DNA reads TGCAGCGTTGAGAGTCCTGGAAACACCATATATTTT.

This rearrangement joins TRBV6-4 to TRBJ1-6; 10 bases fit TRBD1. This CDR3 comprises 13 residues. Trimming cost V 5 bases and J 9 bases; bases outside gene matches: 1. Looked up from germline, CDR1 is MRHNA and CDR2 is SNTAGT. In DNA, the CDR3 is TGTGCCAGCAGTCGGGACAGGGGTTCACCCCTCCACTTT. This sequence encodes CASSRDRGSPLHF.

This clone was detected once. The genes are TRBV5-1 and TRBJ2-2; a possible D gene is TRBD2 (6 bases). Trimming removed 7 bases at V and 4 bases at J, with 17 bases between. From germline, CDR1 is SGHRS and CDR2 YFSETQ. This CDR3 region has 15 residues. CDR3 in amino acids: CASQEGLTVTGELFF. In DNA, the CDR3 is TGCGCCAGCCAAGAGGGACTCACGGTCACCGGGGAGCTGTTTTTT.

The chain's CDR3 is CASSYSGGSSFYEQYF. CDR3 DNA sequence: TGTGCCAGCAGTTACTCGGGCGGGAGTTCCTTCTACGAGCAGTACTTC. This chain uses TRBV6-5 with TRBJ2-7; 7 nucleotides line up with TRBD2. Germline CDR1 MNHEY, CDR2 SVGAGI. The CDR3 contains 16 residues. With 0 bases clipped from V and 3 bases from J, the junction kept 8 bases outside the gene matches.